The T cell receptor (beta chain) described here comes from a study of blood T cells in healthy people across ages. Remarks on this clonotype: A much larger clone lies a single base off, so this may be a read error.

In each sample, at least 7 million PBMCs were isolated. Germline CDR1 is DFQATT and CDR2 is SNEGSKA (reference sequence). This CDR3 has 14 residues. V trimming: 6 bases; J trimming: 1 base; junction bases outside the gene matches: 8. Alongside a J-beta primer mix, a sample-barcoded 5' primer served in a second PCR lasting about 7 to 12 cycles. One entry per CDR3 protein results from TCRdb running MiXCR on the 5' RACE reads. The sample lists roughly 1.5 million distinct CDR3 sequences; around 40% were seen once. The TCR sequence derives from a young woman in good health. The rearrangement joins TRBV20-1 to TRBJ2-7; 8 positions match TRBD2. Sequenced: blood. The CDR3 reads CSARRAGVSYEQYF. Here the CDR3 DNA reads TGCAGTGCACGACGAGCGGGAGTTTCCTACGAGCAGTACTTC.